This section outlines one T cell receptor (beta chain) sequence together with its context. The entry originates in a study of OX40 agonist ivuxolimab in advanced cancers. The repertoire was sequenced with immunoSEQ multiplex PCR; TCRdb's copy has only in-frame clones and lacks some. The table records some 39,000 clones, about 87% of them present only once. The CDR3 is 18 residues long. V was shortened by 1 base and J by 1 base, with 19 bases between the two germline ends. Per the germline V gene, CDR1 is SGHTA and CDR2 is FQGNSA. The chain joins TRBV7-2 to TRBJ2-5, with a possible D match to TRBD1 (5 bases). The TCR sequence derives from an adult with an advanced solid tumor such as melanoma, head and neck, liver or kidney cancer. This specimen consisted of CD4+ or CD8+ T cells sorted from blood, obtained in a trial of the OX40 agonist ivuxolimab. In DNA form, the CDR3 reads TGTGCCAGCAGCTTAGTGGTTTTCGCAGGGCCCTCCCAAGAGACCCAGTACTTC. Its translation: CASSLVVFAGPSQETQYF.